The source of this T cell receptor beta chain is a study of regulatory and conventional T cells in RAG deficiency. Using immunoSEQ multiplex PCR, the repertoire was profiled, and TCRdb retains in-frame clones only, with some absent. Seen here are around 30,000 clones, 90% to 95% observed once, and the top ten hold about 0.16%. Germline V CDR1 and CDR2: MRHNA, SNTAGT. The CDR3 spans 14 residues. V was pared by 6 bases and J by 8 bases, with 8 bases of the junction left unmatched. Genomic DNA came from blood conventional CD4+ T cells gated CD25-low CD127-high. This clone was observed a single time. The same sample was also used in a study of regulatory T cells. That report adds: Primers: 52 TRBV forward and 13 TRBJ reverse.

J is TRBJ2-1 and V is TRBV6-4, with 9 bases matching TRBD2. The clonotype was recovered from a human donor in good health. Material for sequencing was CD25- CD4+ T cells sorted from blood. CDR3 region: CASSKVAGAHEQFF. Written as DNA, the CDR3 is TGTGCCAGCAGCAAAGTAGCGGGGGCGCATGAGCAGTTCTTC.